Each of the 4 T cell receptor beta chains below was sequenced from the same sample in a study of T cells after yellow fever vaccination (dated by TCRdb to about 2019). The method was 5' RACE. Instrument on record: Illumina HiSeq 2500. TCRdb reanalyzed the raw reads on its own, using fastp at Q25 for trimming and MiXCR for clone calling, and kept in-frame beta chains. A single entry per CDR3 protein holds the most common genes and DNA from its merged rows. The sample records about 400,000 distinct CDR3 sequences, more than 9% of which are singletons. The ten most abundant clones make up roughly 18% of the sample. Taken with the paper, the label for treatment or condition translates to: live attenuated yellow fever vaccine strain. The sample here was PBMCs, taken on the day of the first yellow fever vaccination. The receptors come from a man younger than 30 who received the YFV17D yellow fever vaccine.

This clonotype was found many times. The chain joins TRBV6-5 to TRBJ2-7; 11 bases are shared with TRBD2. CDR1 is MNHEY and CDR2 is SVGAGI in the germline V gene. After removal of 1 base from V and 6 bases from J, the junction contained 5 bases not matched to a gene. The CDR3 spans 15 residues. The chain's CDR3 is CASSYCSGGACEQYF. The DNA for the CDR3 is TGTGCCAGCAGTTACTGTAGCGGGGGGGCCTGCGAGCAGTACTTC.

The J gene is TRBJ2-7, the V gene TRBV6-1; 9 nucleotides align to TRBD1. After removal of 9 bases from V and 4 bases from J, the junction contained 7 bases not matched to a gene. CDR1 is MNHNS, CDR2 SASEGT, per germline. The CDR3 length is 13 residues. The CDR3 nucleotides are TGTGCCAGGTACAGGGGGCGCCGATACGAGCAGTACGTC. Its translation is CARYRGRRYEQYV.

This clonotype was seen only a few times. The chain recombines TRBV12-3 or TRBV12-4 with TRBJ2-7, with TRBD1 matching 8 bases. The CDR3 has 15 amino acids. The junction had 9 bases not matched to a gene; V was cut back by 5 bases and J by 3 bases. CDR3 sequence: CASSHTDRAVYEQYF. CDR3 nucleotide sequence: TGTGCCAGCAGTCACACGGACAGGGCGGTCTACGAGCAGTACTTC.

This clonotype was detected a few times. The V and J genes are TRBV12-3 or TRBV12-4 and TRBJ1-5, with a possible D match to TRBD1 (5 bases). This CDR3 contains 14 residues. Trimming left V 5 bases short and J 5 bases short, with 13 bases between. CDR3 amino acids: CASSGRWGYQPQHF. The CDR3 DNA reads as TGTGCCAGCAGTGGCCGATGGGGGTATCAGCCCCAGCATTTT.